The present TCR beta chain was sequenced within a study of blood T cells in healthy people across ages. In the study overall: In model experiments, template switching was able to capture about one barcoded beta molecule for every two T cells that were present.

This clonotype was seen ten or more times. With a J-beta primer mix and a sample-barcoded 5' primer, a second PCR ran about 6 to 11 cycles. TCRdb ran MiXCR on the 5' RACE reads and lists one entry per CDR3 protein. The sample records 580,000 or so distinct CDR3 sequences, less than 60% being singletons. The length of the CDR3 is 13 residues. With 2 bases removed from V and 3 bases from J, the gap between germline ends came to 8 bases. Germline V lookup: CDR1 ENHRY, CDR2 SYGVKD. The source is a man aged 80 or over in good health. The sample consisted of blood. The chain couples TRBV10-3 to TRBJ2-7; D remains unclear. CDR3: CAISEAVGYEQYF. DNA for the CDR3: TGTGCCATCAGTGAGGCGGTCGGCTACGAGCAGTACTTC.